This TCR beta chain appears in the sequencing data of a study of T cell responses to AZD1222 COVID-19 vaccine. Study-wide points: It should be noted that donors were predominantly white British and more often female, and clonal diversity was possibly underestimated. After the peak T cell response, and only then, were repertoires sampled. Nearly half of spike-specific TCRs reportedly go after variant regions that carry no mutations. Only six or seven AZD1222 recipients tested seropositive at baseline.

Comments on this clone: Its specificity is not known.

Data came from immunoSEQ multiplex PCR; TCRdb stores just in-frame clones and leaves some out. The sample carries 170,000 or so clones, just over 90% recorded once. The CDR3 totals 15 residues. Unmatched junction bases numbered 9, after V lost 0 bases and J lost 9 bases. Germline CDR1 and CDR2: LGHNA and YSLEER. The material sequenced was peripheral blood, taken on day 0 of AZD1222 vaccination. This receptor was taken from an adult in good health. The rearrangement joins TRBV4-3 to TRBJ2-7, with TRBD1 matching over 9 bases. Here the CDR3 DNA reads TGCGCCAGCAGCCAAGATCTGGCGGGACAGGGCGCGCAGTACTTC. It codes for CASSQDLAGQGAQYF.